The 5 T cell receptor beta chains reported below all come from one sample, sequenced in a study of T-cell reconstitution after alpha-beta-depleted transplantation in children. As it was prepared, the TCRbeta library received unique molecular identifiers. TCRdb independently ran MiXCR on the PCR reads; one entry per CDR3 protein. This table has under 850,000 distinct CDR3 sequences, around 14% appearing once. The sequencing used PBMCs, collected before TCRalphabeta/CD19-depleted stem cell transplant. Receptors were obtained from a girl aged 2 to 9 with congenital amegakaryocytic thrombocytopenia, due to receive a stem cell transplant.

This clonotype was counted between two and nine times. V usage is TRBV12-3 or TRBV12-4 and J usage is TRBJ2-1; 11 nucleotides align to TRBD2. V lost 6 bases and J lost 7; bases outside the gene matches: 11. This CDR3 spans 16 amino acids. The CDR3 nucleotides read TGTGCCAGCAGATCTCCGGGACTAGCGGTTAGGAATGAGCAGTTCTTC. This gives the protein CASRSPGLAVRNEQFF.

This clonotype was picked up many times. The chain uses TRBV20-1 and TRBJ2-5, with 11 bases that match TRBD2. V trimming: 3 bases; J trimming: 4 bases; junction bases outside the gene matches: 4. Germline CDR1 and CDR2: DFQATT and SNEGSKA (reference sequence). The CDR3 runs to 14 residues. The CDR3 here is CSARLAGGLETQYF. The CDR3 nucleotides read TGCAGTGCTAGGCTAGCGGGAGGTCTAGAGACCCAGTACTTC.

The chain has TRBV28 and TRBJ2-4; 8 bases line up with TRBD1. V lost 2 bases to trimming and J lost 1 base; unmatched junction nucleotides: 13. The CDR3 consists of 19 residues. Germline loops: CDR1 MDHEN, CDR2 SYDVKM. CDR3 sequence: CASSLITYRGRMAKNIQYF. The CDR3 nucleotides are TGTGCCAGCAGTTTAATAACCTACAGGGGGAGGATGGCCAAAAACATTCAGTACTTC.

This clonotype was recorded at least ten times. V is TRBV5-1 and J is TRBJ2-5; 12 bases are shared with TRBD2. The CDR3 has 15 residues. The J segment lost 5 bases and the V segment lost 4 bases, leaving 6 bases of the junction unmatched. Germline CDR1 reads SGHRS; CDR2 reads YFSETQ. CDR3 DNA: TGCGCCAGCAGCGGACTAGCGGGATTCGAGGAGACCCAGTACTTC. It specifies CASSGLAGFEETQYF.

This clonotype was found many times. This chain links TRBV28 with TRBJ2-5; TRBD2 is a possible D gene (5 bases). CDR3 size: 13 residues. CDR1 MDHEN and CDR2 SYDVKM come from the germline V gene. V dropped 3 bases and J dropped 6 bases, with 11 bases sitting between them. CDR3 nucleotides: TGTGCCAGCAGTTTTTCCCTAGCCAAGACCCAGTACTTC. Its protein product is CASSFSLAKTQYF.